The following is a TCR beta chain sequence with its context. This specimen comes from a study of blood T cell repertoires in COVID-19. The V gene end was trimmed by 0 bases and the J gene end by 4 bases; junction bases not matched to a gene: 3. In germline, CDR1 is SNHLY, CDR2 FYNNEI. This CDR3 is built from 15 residues. Living in about two dozen US areas, the participants were between about 18 and 100 years of age. Researchers sorted participants into cohorts using their self-reported clinical history. Those designated as exposed participants met a COVID-19 case within 2 weeks before study entry. Sequencing used immunoSEQ multiplex PCR; TCRdb keeps in-frame clones, though not all of them. The sample holds 180,000 or so clones, approximately 80% seen once.

This chain joins TRBV2 and TRBJ2-7, with TRBD1 matching over 10 bases. The receptor was derived from a man aged 60-69 years who had been exposed to COVID-19. Material: PBMCs or T cells enriched from blood (not recorded which). In DNA form, the CDR3 reads TGTGCCAGCAGTGAAGCACCGGGACAGGGGTACGAGCAGTACTTC. It codes for CASSEAPGQGYEQYF. Using reference TRBV2 and TRBJ2-7 for the parts outside the CDR3, the full variable domain is EPEVTQTPSHQVTQMGQEVILRCVPISNHLYFYWYRQILGQKVEFLVSFYNNEISEKSEIFDDQFSVERPDGSNFTLKIRSTKLEDSAMYFCASSEAPGQGYEQYFGPGTRLTVT.